This TCR beta chain was documented in a study of molecular identifiers for immune sequencing clone quantification. About the research overall: Split five ways in replicates, RNA from approximately 20,000 or 100,000 naive CD8 cells had four portions sequenced.

Trimming removed 2 bases from V and 4 bases from J; junction bases left unmatched: 4. The CDR3 is 14 residues long. Germline CDR1 is DFQATT and CDR2 is SNEGSKA (reference sequence). Each CDR3 protein is one row after TCRdb ran MiXCR on the PCR reads. The data contain about 500,000 distinct CDR3 sequences, around 23% of them singletons. The rearrangement links TRBV20-1 to TRBJ2-1; 8 nucleotides align to TRBD2. Specimen: naive CD8+ T cells from blood, with Jurkat cell RNA spiked in. Specified subset: FACS-sorted CD8+CD4-CCR7+CD45RA+ naive T cells. This receptor was obtained from a human donor in good health. Some libraries in this study had Jurkat cell RNA spiked in. CDR3 sequence (DNA): TGCAGTGCTAGACGGGAGGGCCCTTACAATGAGCAGTTCTTC. Protein: CSARREGPYNEQFF.